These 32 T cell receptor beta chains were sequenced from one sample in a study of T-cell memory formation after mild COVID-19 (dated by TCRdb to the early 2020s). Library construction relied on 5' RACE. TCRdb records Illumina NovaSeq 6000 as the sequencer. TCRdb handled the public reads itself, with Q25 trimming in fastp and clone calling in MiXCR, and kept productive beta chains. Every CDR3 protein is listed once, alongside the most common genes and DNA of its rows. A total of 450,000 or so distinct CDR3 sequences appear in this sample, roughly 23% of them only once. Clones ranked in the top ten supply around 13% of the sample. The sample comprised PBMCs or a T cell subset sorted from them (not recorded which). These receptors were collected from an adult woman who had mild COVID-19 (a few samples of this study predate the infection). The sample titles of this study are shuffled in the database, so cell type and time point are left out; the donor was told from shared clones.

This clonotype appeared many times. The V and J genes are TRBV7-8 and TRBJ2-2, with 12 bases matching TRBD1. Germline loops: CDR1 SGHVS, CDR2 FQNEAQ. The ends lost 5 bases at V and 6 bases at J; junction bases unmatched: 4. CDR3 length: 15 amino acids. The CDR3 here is CASSQGQGAAGELFF. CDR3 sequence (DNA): TGTGCCAGCAGCCAGGGACAGGGGGCCGCCGGGGAGCTGTTTTTT.

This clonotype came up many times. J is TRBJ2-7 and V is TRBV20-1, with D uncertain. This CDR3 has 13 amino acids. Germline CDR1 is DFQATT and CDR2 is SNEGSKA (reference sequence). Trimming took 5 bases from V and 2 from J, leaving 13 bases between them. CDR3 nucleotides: TGCAGTGCTCAGCCCCACTGGGCCTACGAGCAGTACTTC. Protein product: CSAQPHWAYEQYF.

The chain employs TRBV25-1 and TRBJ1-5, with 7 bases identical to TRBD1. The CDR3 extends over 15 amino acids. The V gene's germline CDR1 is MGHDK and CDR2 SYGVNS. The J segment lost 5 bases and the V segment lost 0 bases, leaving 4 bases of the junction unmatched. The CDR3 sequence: CASSEYTGADQPQHF. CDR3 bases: TGTGCCAGCAGTGAATATACAGGGGCCGATCAGCCCCAGCATTTT.

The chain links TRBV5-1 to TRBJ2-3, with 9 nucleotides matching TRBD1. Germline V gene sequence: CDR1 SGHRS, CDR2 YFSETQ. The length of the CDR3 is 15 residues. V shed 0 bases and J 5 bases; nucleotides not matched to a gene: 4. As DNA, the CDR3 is TGCGCCAGCAGCTTGGGGGACAGGGAACAAGATACGCAGTATTTT. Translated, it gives CASSLGDREQDTQYF.

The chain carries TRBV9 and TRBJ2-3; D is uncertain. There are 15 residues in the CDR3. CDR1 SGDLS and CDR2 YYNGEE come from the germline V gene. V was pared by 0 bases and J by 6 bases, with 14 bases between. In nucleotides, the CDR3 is TGTGCCAGCAGCGTAGGGGAAAGGTCCAGGGATACGCAGTATTTT. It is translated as CASSVGERSRDTQYF.

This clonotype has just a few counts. CDR3 bases: TGCAGCGTTGAAGATAGAACGGGTCGACTAGCGGGACTCCACTACGAGCAGTACTTC. Its protein is CSVEDRTGRLAGLHYEQYF. The chain is built from TRBV29-1 and TRBJ2-7; TRBD2 matches 11 bases. The CDR3 runs 19 residues. J was trimmed by 3 bases and V by 0 bases; bases with no gene match: 16. Per germline, CDR1 SQVTM and CDR2 ANQGSEA.

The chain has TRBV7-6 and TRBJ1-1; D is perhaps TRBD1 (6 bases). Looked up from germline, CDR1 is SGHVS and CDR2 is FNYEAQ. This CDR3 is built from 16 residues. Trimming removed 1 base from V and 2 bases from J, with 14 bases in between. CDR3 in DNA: TGTGCCAGCAGCTTAGACGGGTCGGGGGCAAACACTGAAGCTTTCTTT. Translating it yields CASSLDGSGANTEAFF.

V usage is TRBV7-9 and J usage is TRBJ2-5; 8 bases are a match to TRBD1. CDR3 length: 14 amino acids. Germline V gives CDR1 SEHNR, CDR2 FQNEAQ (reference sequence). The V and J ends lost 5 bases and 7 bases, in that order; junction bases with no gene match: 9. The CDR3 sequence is CASSTRTGTGTQYF. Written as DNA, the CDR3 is TGTGCCAGCAGCACCAGGACAGGGACGGGGACCCAGTACTTC.

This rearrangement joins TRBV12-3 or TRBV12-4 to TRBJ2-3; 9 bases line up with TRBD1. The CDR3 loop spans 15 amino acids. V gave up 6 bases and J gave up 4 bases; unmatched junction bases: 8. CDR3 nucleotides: TGTGCCAGCAGACAAACCAACAGGGGGCCAGATACGCAGTATTTT. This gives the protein CASRQTNRGPDTQYF.

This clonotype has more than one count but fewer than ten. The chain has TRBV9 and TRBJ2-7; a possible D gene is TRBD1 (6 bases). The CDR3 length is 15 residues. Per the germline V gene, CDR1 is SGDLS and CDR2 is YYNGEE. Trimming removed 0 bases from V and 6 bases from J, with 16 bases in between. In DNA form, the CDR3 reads TGTGCCAGCAGCGTAGAATCAGGGGTGCTTGGCGAGCAGTACTTC. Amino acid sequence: CASSVESGVLGEQYF.

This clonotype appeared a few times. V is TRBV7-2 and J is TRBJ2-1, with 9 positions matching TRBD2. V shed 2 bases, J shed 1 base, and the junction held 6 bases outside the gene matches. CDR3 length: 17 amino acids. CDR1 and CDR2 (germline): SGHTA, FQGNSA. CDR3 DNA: TGTGCCAGCAGCTTACCAGCTAGCGGGGCATCCTACAATGAGCAGTTCTTC. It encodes CASSLPASGASYNEQFF.

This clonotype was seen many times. CDR3 region: CSVSRGYSNEQFF. As DNA, the CDR3 is TGCAGCGTGTCCCGAGGTTATTCCAATGAGCAGTTCTTC. The chain employs TRBV29-1 and TRBJ2-1; no clear D. Germline V CDR1 and CDR2: SQVTM, ANQGSEA. There are 13 residues in the CDR3. Trimming took 6 bases from V and 6 from J, leaving 15 bases between them.

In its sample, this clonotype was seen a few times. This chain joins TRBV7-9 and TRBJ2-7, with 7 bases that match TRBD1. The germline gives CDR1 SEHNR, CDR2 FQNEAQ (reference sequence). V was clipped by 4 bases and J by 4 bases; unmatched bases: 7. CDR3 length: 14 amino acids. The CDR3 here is CASSSDRARYEQYF. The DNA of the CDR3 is TGTGCCAGCAGCTCCGACAGGGCGAGGTACGAGCAGTACTTC.

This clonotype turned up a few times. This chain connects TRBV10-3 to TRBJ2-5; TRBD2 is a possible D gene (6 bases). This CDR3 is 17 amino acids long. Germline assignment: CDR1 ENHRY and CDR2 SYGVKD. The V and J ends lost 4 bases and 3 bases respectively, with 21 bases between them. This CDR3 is CAISALRSHGGEETQYF. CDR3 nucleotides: TGTGCCATCAGTGCTCTCCGAAGCCACGGCGGGGAAGAGACCCAGTACTTC.

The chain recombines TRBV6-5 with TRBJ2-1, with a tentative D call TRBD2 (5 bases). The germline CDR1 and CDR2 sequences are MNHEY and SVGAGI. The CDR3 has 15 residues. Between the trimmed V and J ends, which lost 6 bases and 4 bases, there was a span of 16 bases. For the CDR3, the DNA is TGTGCCAGCAGCCGAGACTACGCAAGATACAATGAGCAGTTCTTC. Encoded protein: CASSRDYARYNEQFF.

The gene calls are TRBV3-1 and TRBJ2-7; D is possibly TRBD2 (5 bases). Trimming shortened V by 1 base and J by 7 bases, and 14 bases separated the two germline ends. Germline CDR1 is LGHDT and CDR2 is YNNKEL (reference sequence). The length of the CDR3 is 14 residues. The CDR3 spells CASSQGGTSGEQYF. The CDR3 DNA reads TGTGCCAGCAGCCAAGGAGGAACATCGGGAGAGCAGTACTTC.

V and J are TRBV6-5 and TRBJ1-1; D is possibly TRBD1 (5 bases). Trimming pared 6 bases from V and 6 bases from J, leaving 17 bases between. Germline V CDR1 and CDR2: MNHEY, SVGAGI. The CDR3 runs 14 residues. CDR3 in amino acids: CASSRQPQGPEAFF. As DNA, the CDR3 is TGTGCCAGCAGCCGACAACCTCAGGGACCTGAAGCTTTCTTT.

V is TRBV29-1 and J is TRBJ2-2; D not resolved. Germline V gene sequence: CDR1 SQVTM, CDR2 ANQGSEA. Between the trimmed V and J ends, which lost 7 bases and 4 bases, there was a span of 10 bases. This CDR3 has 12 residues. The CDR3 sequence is CSAGPSTGELFF. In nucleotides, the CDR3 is TGCAGCGCCGGGCCATCCACCGGGGAGCTGTTTTTT.

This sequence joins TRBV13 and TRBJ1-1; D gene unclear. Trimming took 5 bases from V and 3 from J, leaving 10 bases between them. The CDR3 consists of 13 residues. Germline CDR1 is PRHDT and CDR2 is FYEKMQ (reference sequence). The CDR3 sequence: CASSRRKDTEAFF. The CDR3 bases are TGTGCCAGCAGCAGACGGAAGGACACTGAAGCTTTCTTT.

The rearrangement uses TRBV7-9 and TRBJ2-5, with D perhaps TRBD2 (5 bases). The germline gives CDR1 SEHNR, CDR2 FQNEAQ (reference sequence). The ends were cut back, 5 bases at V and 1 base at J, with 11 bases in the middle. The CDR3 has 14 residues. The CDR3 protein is CASSPRLPQETQYF. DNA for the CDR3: TGTGCCAGCAGCCCTCGACTACCCCAAGAGACCCAGTACTTC.

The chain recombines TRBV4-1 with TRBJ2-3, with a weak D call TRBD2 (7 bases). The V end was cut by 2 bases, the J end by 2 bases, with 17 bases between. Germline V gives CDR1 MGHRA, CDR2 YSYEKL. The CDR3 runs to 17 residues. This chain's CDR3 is CASSQFNGGRNTDTQYF. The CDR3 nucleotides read TGCGCCAGCAGCCAATTCAACGGGGGGCGGAACACAGATACGCAGTATTTT.

The CDR3 is CASRVKPDRGQETQYF. DNA for the CDR3: TGTGCCAGCAGAGTAAAACCGGACAGGGGCCAAGAGACCCAGTACTTC. This sequence joins TRBV6-1 and TRBJ2-5, with TRBD1 identical over 9 bases. The CDR3 covers 16 residues. The V gene's germline CDR1 is MNHNS and CDR2 SASEGT. J lost 1 base, V lost 6 bases, and 9 bases had no gene match.

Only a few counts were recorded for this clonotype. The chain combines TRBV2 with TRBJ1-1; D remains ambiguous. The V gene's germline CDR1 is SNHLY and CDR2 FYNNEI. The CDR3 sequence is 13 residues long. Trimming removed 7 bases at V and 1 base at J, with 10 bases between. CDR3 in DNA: TGTGCCAGCACTCGGGCGGAGAACACTGAAGCTTTCTTT. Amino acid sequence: CASTRAENTEAFF.

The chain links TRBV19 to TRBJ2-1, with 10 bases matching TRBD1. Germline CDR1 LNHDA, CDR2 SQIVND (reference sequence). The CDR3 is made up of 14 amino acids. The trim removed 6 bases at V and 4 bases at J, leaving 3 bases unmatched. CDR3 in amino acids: CASSDRGRYNEQFF. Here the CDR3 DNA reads TGTGCCAGTAGCGACAGGGGGCGTTACAATGAGCAGTTCTTC.

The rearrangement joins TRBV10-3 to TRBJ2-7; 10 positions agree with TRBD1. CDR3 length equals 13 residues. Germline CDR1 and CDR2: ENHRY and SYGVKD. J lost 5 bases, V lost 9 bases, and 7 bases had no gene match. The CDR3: CAIRTGGADEQYF. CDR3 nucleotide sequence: TGTGCCATTAGGACAGGGGGAGCCGACGAGCAGTACTTC.

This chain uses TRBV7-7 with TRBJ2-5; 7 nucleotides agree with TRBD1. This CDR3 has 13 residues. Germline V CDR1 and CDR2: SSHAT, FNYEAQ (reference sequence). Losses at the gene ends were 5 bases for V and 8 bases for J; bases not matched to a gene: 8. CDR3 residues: CASSHGQVETQYF. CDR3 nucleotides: TGTGCCAGCAGCCACGGACAGGTTGAAACCCAGTACTTC.

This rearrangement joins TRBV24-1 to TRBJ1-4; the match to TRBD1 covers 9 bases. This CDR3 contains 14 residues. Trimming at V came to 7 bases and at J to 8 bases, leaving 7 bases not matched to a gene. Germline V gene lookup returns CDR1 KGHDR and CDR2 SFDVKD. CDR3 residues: CATRNDRGCEKLFF. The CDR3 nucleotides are TGTGCCACCAGAAATGACAGGGGGTGCGAAAAACTGTTTTTT.

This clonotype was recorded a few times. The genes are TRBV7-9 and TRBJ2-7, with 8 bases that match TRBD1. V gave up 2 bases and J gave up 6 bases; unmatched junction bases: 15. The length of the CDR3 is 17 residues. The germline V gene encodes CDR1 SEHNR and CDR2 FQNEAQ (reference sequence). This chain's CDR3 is CASSLRSGGRNNGEQYF. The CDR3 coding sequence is TGTGCCAGCAGCTTAAGATCAGGGGGCCGAAACAACGGCGAGCAGTACTTC.

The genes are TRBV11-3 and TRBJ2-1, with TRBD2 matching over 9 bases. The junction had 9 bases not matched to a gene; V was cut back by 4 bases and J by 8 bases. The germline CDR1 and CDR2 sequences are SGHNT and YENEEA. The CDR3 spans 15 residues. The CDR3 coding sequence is TGTGCCAGCAGCTACTTTGGGACTAGCCCCCATGAGCAGTTCTTC. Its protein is CASSYFGTSPHEQFF.

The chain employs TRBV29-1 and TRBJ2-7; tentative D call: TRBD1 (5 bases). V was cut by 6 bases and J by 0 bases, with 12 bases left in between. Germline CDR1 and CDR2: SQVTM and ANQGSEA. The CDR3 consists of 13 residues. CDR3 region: CSVLTVHSYEQYF. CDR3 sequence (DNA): TGCAGCGTCCTGACAGTCCACTCCTACGAGCAGTACTTC.

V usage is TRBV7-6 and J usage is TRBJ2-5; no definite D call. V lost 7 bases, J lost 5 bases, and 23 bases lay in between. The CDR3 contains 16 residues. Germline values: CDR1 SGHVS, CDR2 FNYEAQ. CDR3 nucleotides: TGTGCCAGCACCCCCGAGTGGCGACGTTTTTCGGAGACCCAGTACTTC. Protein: CASTPEWRRFSETQYF.

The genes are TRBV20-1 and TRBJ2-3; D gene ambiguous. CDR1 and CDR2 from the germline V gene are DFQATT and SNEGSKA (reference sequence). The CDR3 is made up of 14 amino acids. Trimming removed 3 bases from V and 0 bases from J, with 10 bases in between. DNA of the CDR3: TGCAGTGCTAGGGGTGGAGCAAGCACAGATACGCAGTATTTT. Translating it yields CSARGGASTDTQYF.